Following are 19 T cell receptor beta chains from one sample sequenced in a study of T cell repertoires in cytomegalovirus infection. Each CDR3 protein is one row after TCRdb ran MiXCR on the reads. Of around 280,000 distinct CDR3 sequences in the sample, 12% to 15% were seen once. Sequences were obtained from PBMCs. Receptors originate from a human donor in good health (CMV status not recorded). Some clones in this sample may be carry-over from other donors' samples.

This clonotype was detected ten times or more. The genes are TRBV27 and TRBJ2-7, with a tentative D call TRBD1 (5 bases). The CDR3 sequence is 15 residues long. V lost 8 bases and J 5 bases, leaving 22 bases between the germline ends. Per germline, CDR1 MNHEY and CDR2 SMNVEV (reference sequence). The chain's CDR3 is CASSLSTPGLDEQYF. In DNA form, the CDR3 reads TGTGCCAGCTCGTTAAGCACCCCAGGGCTCGACGAGCAGTACTTC.

This clonotype was detected many times. This chain joins TRBV28 and TRBJ1-1; D not resolved. V gave up 5 bases and J gave up 1 base, with 11 bases separating them. Germline CDR1 MDHEN, CDR2 SYDVKM. This CDR3 spans 14 amino acids. CDR3 DNA: TGTGCCAGCAGTCGCCCCGCTTCGAACACTGAAGCTTTCTTT. Translating it yields CASSRPASNTEAFF.

The chain joins TRBV3-1 to TRBJ1-5, with a weak D call TRBD1 (5 bases). V lost 1 base and J lost 4, with 11 bases in between. The CDR3 runs to 15 residues. Germline CDR1 reads LGHDT; CDR2 reads YNNKEL (reference sequence). CDR3 DNA sequence: TGTGCCAGCAGCCAAGGTCCTGGGGGTAATCAGCCCCAGCATTTT. This codes for CASSQGPGGNQPQHF.

This chain connects TRBV11-2 to TRBJ2-4; D unclear. Germline-derived CDR1 and CDR2 are SGHAT and FQNNGV. The V end was cut by 1 base, the J end by 7 bases, with 11 bases between. This CDR3 contains 14 residues. The CDR3 protein is CASSLVVGGNIQYF. In DNA, the CDR3 is TGTGCCAGCAGCTTAGTAGTGGGTGGGAACATTCAGTACTTC.

This clonotype has ten or more counts. The chain employs TRBV7-2 and TRBJ2-7, with 10 bases aligning to TRBD2. Germline V CDR1 and CDR2: SGHTA, FQGNSA. The CDR3 has 17 residues. V dropped 0 bases and J dropped 2; count of bases not matched to a gene: 7. The CDR3: CASSLAPLAGVAYEQYF. The CDR3 nucleotides read TGTGCCAGCAGCTTAGCTCCGCTAGCGGGAGTGGCCTACGAGCAGTACTTC.

This clonotype was seen repeatedly, ten times or more. V is TRBV7-2 and J is TRBJ2-5; 12 positions agree with TRBD2. V shed 4 bases and J 0 bases; nucleotides not matched to a gene: 6. Germline CDR1 and CDR2: SGHTA and FQGNSA. This CDR3 contains 17 residues. CDR3 in DNA: TGTGCCAGCAGCTCTGGACTAGCGGGGTGGTACCAAGAGACCCAGTACTTC. Protein sequence: CASSSGLAGWYQETQYF.

This clonotype was detected a few times. V gene TRBV27 combines with J gene TRBJ2-2; 9 bases line up with TRBD2. Germline assignment: CDR1 MNHEY and CDR2 SMNVEV (reference sequence). The trim removed 6 bases at V and 4 bases at J, leaving 9 bases unmatched. The CDR3 is made up of 16 amino acids. The CDR3 nucleotides are TGTGCCAGCAGCGGTAGCGGGAGTATGGGCACCGGGGAGCTGTTTTTT. Protein: CASSGSGSMGTGELFF.

This clonotype came up many times. The chain couples TRBV7-9 to TRBJ2-1; 12 nucleotides agree with TRBD2. Germline V gene lookup returns CDR1 SEHNR and CDR2 FQNEAQ (reference sequence). CDR3 length: 20 amino acids. The V segment lost 2 bases and the J segment 2 bases; nucleotides outside the gene matches: 13. The CDR3 protein is CASSLTGSASGRAAYNEQFF. For the CDR3, the DNA is TGTGCCAGCAGCTTAACAGGTTCGGCTAGCGGGAGGGCCGCCTACAATGAGCAGTTCTTC.

This clonotype turned up a few times. The chain combines TRBV2 with TRBJ1-2; D gene ambiguous. V shed 5 bases and J shed 4 bases, with 14 bases lying between them. CDR1 is SNHLY and CDR2 is FYNNEI in the germline V gene. The CDR3 has 14 residues. The CDR3 coding sequence is TGTGCCAGCAGTACCGACACGTTAATCTATGGCTACACCTTC. The encoded protein is CASSTDTLIYGYTF.

The chain recombines TRBV14 with TRBJ1-1; possibly TRBD1 for D (5 bases). The V and J ends lost 4 bases and 4 bases respectively, with 19 bases between them. This CDR3 is built from 16 residues. CDR1 and CDR2 (germline): SGHDN, FVKESK. The CDR3 sequence: CASSPLGRGAGTEAFF. The CDR3 bases are TGTGCCAGCAGCCCCCTGGGAAGGGGCGCGGGCACTGAAGCTTTCTTT.

In this sample, this clonotype turned up a few times. The chain recombines TRBV6-2 or TRBV6-3 with TRBJ2-7, with a weak D call TRBD2 (6 bases). Germline V CDR1 and CDR2: MNHEY, SVGEGT. This CDR3 is 14 amino acids long. Trimming took off 5 bases at V and 3 bases at J, with 14 bases between the two ends. CDR3 coding DNA: TGTGCCAGCAGTACGGGGCGGAGGGGCTACGAGCAGTACTTC. This gives the protein CASSTGRRGYEQYF.

The chain combines TRBV27 with TRBJ2-7; unclear D gene. The CDR3 sequence is 12 residues long. Germline values: CDR1 MNHEY, CDR2 SMNVEV (reference sequence). The V gene lost 2 bases and the J gene lost 6 bases, with 8 bases spanning the gap. CDR3 region: CASSLHGSEQYF. Here the CDR3 DNA reads TGTGCCAGCAGTTTACATGGTTCCGAGCAGTACTTC.

Notes on this clonotype: This clone may be a read error of a much larger clone one base away. This likely comes from a read error, as the CDR3 has no conserved phenylalanine or tryptophan at its end. The V gene is TRBV6-6, the J gene TRBJ2-1, with 10 bases identical to TRBD1. Germline CDR1 MNHNY, CDR2 SVGAGI (reference sequence). V lost 11 bases and J lost 6; bases outside the gene matches: 7. There are 13 residues in the CDR3. The chain's CDR3 is CAGRDRGSNEQFI. The CDR3 bases are TGTGCCGGCCGGGACAGGGGCTCCAATGAGCAGTTCATC.

In its sample, this clonotype was seen many times. The chain joins TRBV7-6 to TRBJ1-1; 9 bases match TRBD1. Germline V gene lookup returns CDR1 SGHVS and CDR2 FNYEAQ. The CDR3 contains 14 residues. The ends lost 5 bases at V and 6 bases at J; junction bases unmatched: 7. The CDR3 sequence is CASSAGQGRPEAFF. CDR3 coding DNA: TGTGCCAGCAGCGCAGGACAGGGGAGACCTGAAGCTTTCTTT.

This clonotype was picked up many times. The chain combines TRBV7-9 with TRBJ2-1; D possibly corresponds to TRBD1 (5 bases). This CDR3 contains 17 residues. From germline, CDR1 is SEHNR and CDR2 FQNEAQ (reference sequence). Trimming took off 5 bases at V and 6 bases at J, with 23 bases between the two ends. CDR3 region: CASSDLSPGILTNEQFF. The CDR3, as DNA: TGTGCCAGCAGCGACCTTTCGCCAGGGATCTTAACCAATGAGCAGTTCTTC.

This clonotype has at least ten counts. The chain has TRBV7-6 and TRBJ2-7, with a tentative D call TRBD1 (6 bases). Germline assignment: CDR1 SGHVS and CDR2 FNYEAQ. Deletions cut 1 base from V and 5 bases from J, with 12 bases between. The CDR3 is made up of 14 amino acids. In nucleotides, the CDR3 is TGTGCCAGCAGCTTAGAGGACAGCGCCAACGAGCAGTACTTC. As protein: CASSLEDSANEQYF. The full variable domain, completed using reference TRBV7-6 and TRBJ2-7, is GAGVSQSPRYKVTKRGQDVALRCDPISGHVSLYWYRQALGQGPEFLTYFNYEAQQDKSGLPNDRFSAERPEGSISTLTIQRTEQRDSAMYRCASSLEDSANEQYFGPGTRLTVT.

This rearrangement joins TRBV5-1 to TRBJ2-5; D is ambiguous. The V end was cut by 0 bases, the J end by 5 bases, with 20 bases between. CDR3 length: 17 amino acids. The V gene's germline CDR1 is SGHRS and CDR2 YFSETQ. CDR3 region: CASSLGALSRLEETQYF. For the CDR3, the DNA is TGCGCCAGCAGCTTGGGGGCCCTCTCGCGCTTGGAGGAGACCCAGTACTTC.

This clonotype was found many times. The J gene is TRBJ2-1, the V gene TRBV14, with D possibly being TRBD2 (6 bases). Germline CDR1 reads SGHDN; CDR2 reads FVKESK. The V gene lost 0 bases and the J gene lost 4 bases, with 19 bases spanning the gap. The CDR3 covers 18 residues. The CDR3 is CASSQDNTGVVLYNEQFF. The CDR3, as DNA: TGTGCCAGCAGCCAAGACAACACGGGAGTGGTGTTATACAATGAGCAGTTCTTC.

Ten or more counts support this clonotype. The chain has TRBV7-2 and TRBJ1-3; 7 bases align to TRBD1. CDR1 is SGHTA and CDR2 is FQGNSA in the germline V gene. The CDR3 covers 16 residues. Trimming took 5 bases from V and 0 from J; bases not matched to a gene: 7. The CDR3 sequence is CASSPQGVLSGNTIYF. The CDR3 nucleotides are TGTGCCAGCAGCCCGCAGGGGGTCCTCTCTGGAAACACCATATATTTT. The entire variable domain, with the rest obtained from reference TRBV7-2 and TRBJ1-3, is as follows: GAGVSQSPSNKVTEKGKDVELRCDPISGHTALYWYRQSLGQGLEFLIYFQGNSAPDKSGLPSDRFSAERTGGSVSTLTIQRTQQEDSAVYLCASSPQGVLSGNTIYFGEGSWLTVV.